This T cell receptor (beta chain) was found in a study of T cell responses to AZD1222 COVID-19 vaccine (dated by TCRdb to 2020 to 2022). The study in broad terms: AZD1222 recipients whose second dose came at about 4 weeks and those whose second dose came at about 12 weeks were combined into one group, since spike-specific TCR depth and breadth did not differ between the two schedules. A total of approximately 250 trial participants underwent TCR sequencing, of whom 207 had received two doses of AZD1222 and around 25 had received two doses of the MenACWY control vaccine. Trial participants were enrolled by age into 18-55, 56-69 and 70-plus year subgroups, with 148, 28 and 57 TCR-sequenced participants respectively. Points the paper makes about the study in general: Most participants were white British and females outnumbered males, and the authors suggested that clonal diversity may have been underestimated. After two AZD1222 doses, spike-specific TCR breadth and depth were significantly higher than at day 0 and than in MenACWY recipients. Only five to seven AZD1222 recipients were SARS-CoV-2 seropositive at baseline, limiting conclusions about previously exposed vaccinees. The 56-69-year group was small, and its depth increase did not reach significance, likely because of low power. Because no day 14 peak-response samples were available, repertoires were characterized only after the peak T cell response. CD4 TCRs associated with the vaccine covered the entire spike protein, and the dominant responses were in regions 160-218 and 743-854. Reportedly, almost half of the unique spike-specific TCRs recognized epitopes lying outside the regions that are mutated in the B.1.351 and B.1.1.7 variants.

Taken from the germline V gene, the CDR1 and CDR2 loops are MDHEN and SYDVKM. The germline V and J ends show losses of 4 bases and 3 bases respectively, and no gene match explains 4 bases of the junction. The CDR3, from cysteine to phenylalanine, totals 14 residues. CDR3 DNA only is kept here, 42 bases in frame from base 1. The CDR3 regions of human TCRbeta chains were analyzed by immunosequencing. On the authors' methods: TCRs in the repertoires were compared against a reference library of SARS-CoV-2-specific TCRs that had been generated with the MIRA antigen-specificity platform. Breadth meant the fraction of unique TCRs that were SARS-CoV-2-associated, whereas depth meant the fraction of total T cells that were SARS-CoV-2-associated. Each spike-specific TCR was assigned to its reactive spike region and to a CD4 or CD8 class using the MIRA data. Log10-transformed breadth and depth values were compared by one-way ANOVA with Sidak's multiple comparisons tests. The clones in this table, taken by TCRdb from immuneACCESS, are in-frame only. Not every clone is retained; where verified, under half of the shortfall comes from an unresolved V gene, and the cause of the rest is unknown. V, J and clone size reflect that table, while D and trimming were determined from the DNA. The sample data list roughly 260,000 clones, and roughly 93% of these were observed just once. Roughly 0.51% of the sample belongs to the ten largest clones.

About this clone: Its antigen is currently not known. The sample holds no much larger clone one base away, and base qualities are not on file.

Read against the paper, the sample's time point label means: baseline before first vaccination. The vaccinee samples were drawn from two UK trials, COV001 and COV002, one of which was a single-blind randomized controlled phase 2/3 trial testing AZD1222 (ChAdOx1 nCoV-19) in healthy adults. For TCRbeta chain sequencing, PBMC samples were collected from trial participants at day 0 and at day 28 after the second dose. The V and J genes are TRBV28 and TRBJ1-2, with 8 bases matching TRBD1. This receptor was taken from an adult in good health. Sequences were derived from peripheral blood, sampled on day 0 of AZD1222 vaccination. The DNA sequence reads TGTGCCAGCAGTTCCGGACAGGGACACTATGGCTACACCTTC. Its protein product is CASSSGQGHYGYTF.